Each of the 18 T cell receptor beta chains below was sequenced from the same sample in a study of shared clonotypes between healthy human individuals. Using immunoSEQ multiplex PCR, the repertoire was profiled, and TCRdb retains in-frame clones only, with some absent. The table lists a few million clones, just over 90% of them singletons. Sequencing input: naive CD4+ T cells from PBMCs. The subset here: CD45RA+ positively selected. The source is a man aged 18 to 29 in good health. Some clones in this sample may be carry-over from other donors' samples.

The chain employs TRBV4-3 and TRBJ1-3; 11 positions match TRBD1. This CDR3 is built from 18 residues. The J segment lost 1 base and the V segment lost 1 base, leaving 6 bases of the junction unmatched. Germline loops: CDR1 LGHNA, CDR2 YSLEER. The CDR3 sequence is CASSQVAGTGGSGNTIYF. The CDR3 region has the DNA TGCGCCAGCAGCCAAGTGGCGGGGACAGGGGGGTCTGGAAACACCATATATTTT.

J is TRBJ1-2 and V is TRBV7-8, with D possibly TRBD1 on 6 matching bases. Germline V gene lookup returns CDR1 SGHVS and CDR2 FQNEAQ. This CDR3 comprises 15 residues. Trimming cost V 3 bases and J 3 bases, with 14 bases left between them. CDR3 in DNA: TGTGCCAGCAGCTTTTATAATTCAGGGGACTATGGCTACACCTTC. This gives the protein CASSFYNSGDYGYTF.

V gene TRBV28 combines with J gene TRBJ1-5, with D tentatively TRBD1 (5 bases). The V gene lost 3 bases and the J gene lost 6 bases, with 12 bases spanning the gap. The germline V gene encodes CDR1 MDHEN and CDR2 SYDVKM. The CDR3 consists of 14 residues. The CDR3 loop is CASSFFRGSQPQHF. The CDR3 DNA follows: TGTGCCAGCAGTTTTTTCCGGGGGTCTCAGCCCCAGCATTTT.

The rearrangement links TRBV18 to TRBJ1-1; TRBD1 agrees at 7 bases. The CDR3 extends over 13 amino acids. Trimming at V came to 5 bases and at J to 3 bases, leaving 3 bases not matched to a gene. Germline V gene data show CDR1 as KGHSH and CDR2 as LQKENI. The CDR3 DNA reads TGTGCCAGCTCAGACGACAGGGACACTGAAGCTTTCTTT. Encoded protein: CASSDDRDTEAFF.

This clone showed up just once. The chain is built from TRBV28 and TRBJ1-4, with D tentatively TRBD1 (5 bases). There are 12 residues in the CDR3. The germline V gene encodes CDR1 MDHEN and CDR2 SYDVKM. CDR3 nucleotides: TGTGCAAGCGCAGGGTCTAATGAAAAACTGTTTTTT. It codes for CASAGSNEKLFF.

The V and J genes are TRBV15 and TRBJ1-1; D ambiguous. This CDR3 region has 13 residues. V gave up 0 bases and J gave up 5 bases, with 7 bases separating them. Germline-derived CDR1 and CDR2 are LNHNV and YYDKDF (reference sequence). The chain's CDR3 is CATSRDPGTEAFF. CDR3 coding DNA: TGTGCCACCAGCAGAGATCCTGGAACTGAAGCTTTCTTT. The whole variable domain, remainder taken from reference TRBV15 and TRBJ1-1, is DAMVIQNPRYQVTQFGKPVTLSCSQTLNHNVMYWYQQKSSQAPKLLFHYYDKDFNNEADTPDNFQSRRPNTSFCFLDIRSPGLGDTAMYLCATSRDPGTEAFFGQGTRLTVV.

DNA of the CDR3: TGTGCCAGCGGTAGACCTGCGGGAGGGGACAATGAGCAGTTCTTC. Translated, it gives CASGRPAGGDNEQFF. The chain is built from TRBV25-1 and TRBJ2-1; 9 bases map to TRBD2. With 8 bases clipped from V and 5 bases from J, the junction kept 10 bases outside the gene matches. The CDR3 sequence is 15 residues long. Germline CDR1 and CDR2: MGHDK and SYGVNS.

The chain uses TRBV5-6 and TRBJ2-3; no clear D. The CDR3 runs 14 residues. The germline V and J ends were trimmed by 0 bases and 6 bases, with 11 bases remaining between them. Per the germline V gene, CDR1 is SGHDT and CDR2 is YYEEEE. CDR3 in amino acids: CASSLDPQGDTQYF. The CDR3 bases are TGTGCCAGCAGCTTGGACCCCCAAGGGGATACGCAGTATTTT.

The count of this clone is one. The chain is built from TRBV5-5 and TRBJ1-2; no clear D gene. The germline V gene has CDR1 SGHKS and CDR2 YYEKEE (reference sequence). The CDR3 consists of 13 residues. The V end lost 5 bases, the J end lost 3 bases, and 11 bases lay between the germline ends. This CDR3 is CASRLPDDYGYTF. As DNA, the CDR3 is TGTGCCAGCAGGCTTCCCGATGACTATGGCTACACCTTC.

The CDR3 here is CASSLQVYGYTF. The CDR3 DNA is TGTGCCAGCAGCCTACAGGTTTATGGCTACACCTTC. The chain is built from TRBV5-8 and TRBJ1-2, with D perhaps TRBD1 (5 bases). Trimming shortened V by 4 bases and J by 5 bases, and 9 bases separated the two germline ends. The CDR3 is made up of 12 amino acids. Per the germline V gene, CDR1 is SGHTS and CDR2 is YDEGEE. Combining the CDR3 with reference TRBV5-8 and TRBJ1-2 gives the whole variable domain EAGVTQSPTHLIKTRGQQATLRCSPISGHTSVYWYQQALGLGLQFLLWYDEGEERNRGNFPPRFSGRQFPNYSSELNVNALELEDSALYLCASSLQVYGYTFGSGTRLTVV.

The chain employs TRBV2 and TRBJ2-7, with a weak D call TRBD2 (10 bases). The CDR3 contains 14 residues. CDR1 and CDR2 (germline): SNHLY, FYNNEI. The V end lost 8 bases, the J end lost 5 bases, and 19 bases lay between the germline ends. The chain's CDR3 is CASYRGLAGDEQYF. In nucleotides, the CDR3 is TGTGCCAGCTACAGGGGGCTAGCGGGAGACGAGCAGTACTTC.

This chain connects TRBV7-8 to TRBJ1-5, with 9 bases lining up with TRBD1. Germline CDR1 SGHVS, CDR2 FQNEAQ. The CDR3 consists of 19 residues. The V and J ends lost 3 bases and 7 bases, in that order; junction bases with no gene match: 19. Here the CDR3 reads CASSFGGYGDRVDRQPQHF. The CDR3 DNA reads TGTGCCAGCAGCTTCGGCGGTTATGGGGACAGGGTTGATCGCCAGCCCCAGCATTTT.

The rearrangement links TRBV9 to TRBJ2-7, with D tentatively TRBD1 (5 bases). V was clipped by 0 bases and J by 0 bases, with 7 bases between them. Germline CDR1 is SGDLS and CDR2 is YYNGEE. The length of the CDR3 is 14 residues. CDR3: CASSVGTFSYEQYF. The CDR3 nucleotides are TGTGCCAGCAGCGTAGGGACATTCTCCTACGAGCAGTACTTC.

CDR3 DNA sequence: TGTGCCAGCACTGTAACTTACTCTGGGGCCAACGTCCTGACTTTC. It yields the protein CASTVTYSGANVLTF. The V gene is TRBV7-2, the J gene TRBJ2-6; D uncertain. This CDR3 region has 15 residues. Trimming took 7 bases from V and 0 from J, leaving 10 bases between them. The germline CDR1 and CDR2 sequences are SGHTA and FQGNSA.

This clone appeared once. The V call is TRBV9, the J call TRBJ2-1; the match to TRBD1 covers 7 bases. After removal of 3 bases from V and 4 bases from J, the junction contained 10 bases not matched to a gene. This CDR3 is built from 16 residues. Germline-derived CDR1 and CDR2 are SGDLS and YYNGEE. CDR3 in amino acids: CASSATGTAFYNEQFF. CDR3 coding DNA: TGTGCCAGCAGCGCGACGGGGACAGCCTTTTACAATGAGCAGTTCTTC.

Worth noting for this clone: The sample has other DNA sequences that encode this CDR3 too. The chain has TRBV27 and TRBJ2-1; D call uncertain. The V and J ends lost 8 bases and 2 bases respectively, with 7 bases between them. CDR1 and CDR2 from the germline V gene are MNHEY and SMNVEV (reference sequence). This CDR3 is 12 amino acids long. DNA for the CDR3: TGTGCCAGCTCAACAGCCTACAATGAGCAGTTCTTC. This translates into CASSTAYNEQFF.

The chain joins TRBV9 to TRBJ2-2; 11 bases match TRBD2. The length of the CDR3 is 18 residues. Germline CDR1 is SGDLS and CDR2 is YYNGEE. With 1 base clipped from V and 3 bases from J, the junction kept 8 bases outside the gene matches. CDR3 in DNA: TGTGCCAGCAGCGTATTAGCGGGAGGGCCTCGGGACACCGGGGAGCTGTTTTTT. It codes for CASSVLAGGPRDTGELFF.

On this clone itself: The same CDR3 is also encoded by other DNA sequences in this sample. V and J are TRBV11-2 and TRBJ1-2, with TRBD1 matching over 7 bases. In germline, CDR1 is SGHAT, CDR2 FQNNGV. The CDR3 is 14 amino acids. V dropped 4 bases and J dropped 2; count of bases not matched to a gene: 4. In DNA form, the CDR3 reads TGTGCCAGCAGCTCCGCACAGGGGAACTATGGCTACACCTTC. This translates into CASSSAQGNYGYTF. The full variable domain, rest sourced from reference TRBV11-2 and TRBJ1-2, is EAGVAQSPRYKIIEKRQSVAFWCNPISGHATLYWYQQILGQGPKLLIQFQNNGVVDDSQLPKDRFSAERLKGVDSTLKIQPAKLEDSAVYLCASSSAQGNYGYTFGSGTRLTVV.